What follows are 11 T cell receptor beta chains derived from one specimen sequenced in a study of CD8 T cells in ankylosing spondylitis. In TCRdb, the 5' RACE reads were re-called with MiXCR into one record per CDR3 protein. The sample consists of about 200,000 distinct CDR3 sequences, over 10% of them appearing once. The sequenced material came from blood, either unsorted or a sorted T cell fraction (not recorded which). The receptors were sampled from a male donor with ankylosing spondylitis or in good health (not recorded which).

The chain recombines TRBV30 with TRBJ1-5; weak D call: TRBD1 (6 bases). Trimming pared 2 bases from V and 0 bases from J, leaving 8 bases between. Germline V gives CDR1 GTSNPN, CDR2 SVGIG (reference sequence). This CDR3 is 14 amino acids long. CDR3 DNA: TGTGCCTGGAGTCCGGACAGTAGCAATCAGCCCCAGCATTTT. Protein sequence: CAWSPDSSNQPQHF. Together with reference TRBV30 and TRBJ1-5, the CDR3 gives the full variable domain: SQTIHQWPATLVQPVGSPLSLECTVEGTSNPNLYWYRQAAGRGLQLLFYSVGIGQISSEVPQNLSASRPQDRQFILSSKKLLLSDSGFYLCAWSPDSSNQPQHFGDGTRLSIL.

This clonotype occurred a few times. This rearrangement joins TRBV27 to TRBJ1-5; 7 nucleotides match TRBD1. Germline lookup yields CDR1 MNHEY and CDR2 SMNVEV (reference sequence). V lost 6 bases to trimming and J lost 6 bases; unmatched junction nucleotides: 2. CDR3 length: 12 residues. The DNA of the CDR3 is TGTGCCAGCAGAACAGGGGCTCAGCCCCAGCATTTT. Protein product: CASRTGAQPQHF.

The genes are TRBV7-9 and TRBJ2-7, with D maybe TRBD2 (6 bases). The CDR3 covers 12 residues. V was clipped by 5 bases and J by 6 bases, with 11 bases between them. The germline gives CDR1 SEHNR, CDR2 FQNEAQ (reference sequence). The CDR3 sequence is CASSAGTGEQYF. CDR3 nucleotides: TGTGCCAGCAGCGCGGGGACCGGCGAGCAGTACTTC.

This clonotype appeared a few times. This chain joins TRBV4-1 and TRBJ2-2; tentative D call: TRBD1 (6 bases). This CDR3 has 14 amino acids. V lost 5 bases to trimming and J lost 5 bases, with 12 bases between them. From germline, CDR1 is MGHRA and CDR2 YSYEKL. The CDR3 loop is CASSEKGGTGELFF. CDR3 DNA sequence: TGCGCCAGCAGCGAAAAAGGGGGAACCGGGGAGCTGTTTTTT.

The gene calls are TRBV7-9 and TRBJ2-1, with D uncertain. CDR1 is SEHNR and CDR2 is FQNEAQ in the germline V gene (reference sequence). V lost 5 bases and J lost 4, with 9 bases in between. There are 13 residues in the CDR3. The DNA of the CDR3 is TGTGCCAGCAGCCCCGAGCAATACAATGAGCAGTTCTTC. Its translation: CASSPEQYNEQFF.

V is TRBV27 and J is TRBJ2-1; 10 nucleotides line up with TRBD2. The CDR3 has 15 residues. The germline CDR1 and CDR2 sequences are MNHEY and SMNVEV (reference sequence). V shed 6 bases and J 4 bases; nucleotides not matched to a gene: 6. The CDR3 bases are TGTGCCAGCAGCAAAGCGGGAGGGATGTACAATGAGCAGTTCTTC. This translates into CASSKAGGMYNEQFF.

The chain carries TRBV12-3 or TRBV12-4 and TRBJ2-5, with 8 bases matching TRBD1. J was trimmed by 5 bases and V by 3 bases; bases with no gene match: 5. The CDR3 runs 14 residues. This CDR3 reads CASSFRGRGETQYF. The CDR3 DNA sequence: TGTGCCAGCAGTTTCAGGGGGCGAGGGGAGACCCAGTACTTC.

V gene TRBV5-1 combines with J gene TRBJ2-3; the D is unclear. Germline V gene data show CDR1 as SGHRS and CDR2 as YFSETQ. V was pared by 3 bases and J by 1 base, with 12 bases between. CDR3 size: 15 residues. The CDR3 bases are TGCGCCAGCAGCTCGGCTCAGCTGGGCACAGATACGCAGTATTTT. This sequence encodes CASSSAQLGTDTQYF. The full variable domain, with the rest looked up from reference TRBV5-1 and TRBJ2-3, is KAGVTQTPRYLIKTRGQQVTLSCSPISGHRSVSWYQQTPGQGLQFLFEYFSETQRNKGNFPGRFSGRQFSNSRSEMNVSTLELGDSALYLCASSSAQLGTDTQYFGPGTRLTVL.

The chain couples TRBV2 to TRBJ2-2; tentatively, D is TRBD1 or TRBD2 (5 bases each). Trimming shortened V by 8 bases and J by 3 bases, and 13 bases separated the two germline ends. In germline, CDR1 is SNHLY, CDR2 FYNNEI. CDR3 size: 14 residues. CDR3 sequence reads: CASLSGLDTGELFF. The CDR3 region has the DNA TGTGCCAGCCTCTCGGGGCTCGACACCGGGGAGCTGTTTTTT.

J is TRBJ2-2 and V is TRBV7-8; no firm D call. The germline V and J ends were trimmed by 4 bases and 6 bases, with 24 bases remaining between them. CDR1 and CDR2 (germline): SGHVS, FQNEAQ. The CDR3 length is 18 residues. CDR3 nucleotide sequence: TGTGCCAGCAGCTCACGCGATCCCCAGGCAGAGTATGCCGGGGAGCTGTTTTTT. This encodes CASSSRDPQAEYAGELFF.

This rearrangement joins TRBV6-1 to TRBJ2-3, with TRBD2 matching 9 bases. The CDR3 runs 17 residues. Germline V gene data show CDR1 as MNHNS and CDR2 as SASEGT. V trimming: 8 bases; J trimming: 10 bases; junction bases outside the gene matches: 22. CDR3 nucleotides: TGTGCCAGCTATGAACCGATGGGACTAGCCCTCTCCCGTGCGCAGTATTTT. Protein: CASYEPMGLALSRAQYF.